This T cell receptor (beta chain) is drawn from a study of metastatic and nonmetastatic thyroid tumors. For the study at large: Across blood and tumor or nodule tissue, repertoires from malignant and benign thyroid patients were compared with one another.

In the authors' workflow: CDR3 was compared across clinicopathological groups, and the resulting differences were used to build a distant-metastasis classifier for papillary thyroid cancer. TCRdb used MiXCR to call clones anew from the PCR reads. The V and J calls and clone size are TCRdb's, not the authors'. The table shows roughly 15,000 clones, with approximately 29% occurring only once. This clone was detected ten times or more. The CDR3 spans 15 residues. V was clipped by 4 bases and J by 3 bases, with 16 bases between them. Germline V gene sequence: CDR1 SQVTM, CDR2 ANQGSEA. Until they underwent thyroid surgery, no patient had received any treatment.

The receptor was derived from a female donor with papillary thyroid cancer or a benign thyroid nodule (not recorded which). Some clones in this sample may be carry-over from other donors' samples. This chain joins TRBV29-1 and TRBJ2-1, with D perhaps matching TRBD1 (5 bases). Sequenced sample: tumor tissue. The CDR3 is CSVAPPPTGYNEQFF. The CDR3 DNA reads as TGCAGCGTTGCCCCTCCCCCCACAGGCTACAATGAGCAGTTCTTC.